This TCR beta chain is from a study of OX40 agonist ivuxolimab in advanced cancers. For the study at large: Each dose-escalation patient presented with hepatocellular carcinoma, melanoma, renal cell or head and neck cancer.

With 1 base clipped from V and 4 bases from J, the junction kept 7 bases outside the gene matches. The CDR3 contains 16 residues. CDR1 is SGHTS, CDR2 YDEGEE, per germline. The table came from immunoSEQ multiplex PCR; TCRdb's copy has only in-frame clones and leaves some out. Of approximately 28,000 clones in the sample, approximately 90% were seen once. This clone came up a few times. The sample was CD4+ or CD8+ T cells sorted from blood, taken in a trial of the OX40 agonist ivuxolimab. This TCR was recovered from an adult with an advanced solid tumor such as melanoma, head and neck, liver or kidney cancer. This chain links TRBV5-8 with TRBJ1-2; 10 bases line up with TRBD1. DNA of the CDR3: TGTGCCAGCAGCTTGACCCGGGACAGGGGTGCCTATGGCTACACCTTC. Protein: CASSLTRDRGAYGYTF.